The TCR beta chain under discussion was sequenced for a study of blood T cells in healthy people across ages. Primed by a sample-barcoded 5' primer and a J-beta primer mix, a second PCR proceeded for 7 to 11 cycles. TCRdb recomputed calls from the 5' RACE reads with MiXCR, one row per CDR3 protein. This sample has approximately 900,000 distinct CDR3 sequences; about 28% occur once, and the top ten carry roughly 10%. The V gene's germline CDR1 is MNHEY and CDR2 SVGEGT. This CDR3 contains 16 residues. The V end lost 5 bases, the J end lost 1 base, and 17 bases lay between the germline ends. The sample was also reused in another study, on T cells of mothers and their children.

The chain combines TRBV6-2 or TRBV6-3 with TRBJ1-1, with TRBD1 as a possible D gene (6 bases). The TCR originated in a woman aged 40 to 50 in good health. What was sequenced was blood. CDR3 nucleotide sequence: TGTGCCAGCAGTGACAACCCGGGACAACGGAACACTGAAGCTTTCTTT. This translates into CASSDNPGQRNTEAFF.